A single sample gave rise to the 26 T cell receptor beta chains below, sequenced in a study of cytomegalovirus exposure and HLA in healthy donors. The PCR had 60 Vbeta and 13 Jbeta primers. Libraries were prepared by immunoSEQ multiplex PCR; TCRdb keeps only in-frame clonotypes and omits some of them. The table lists about 120,000 clones, about 80% of them singletons. What was sequenced was PBMCs. These receptors were collected from a man aged 55 to 70 in good health and CMV-seropositive.

The chain recombines TRBV13 with TRBJ2-6; D is ambiguous. The CDR3 covers 17 residues. The V gene lost 2 bases and the J gene lost 1 base, with 12 bases spanning the gap. CDR1 and CDR2 (germline): PRHDT, FYEKMQ (reference sequence). The CDR3 sequence: CASSLTVPRSGANVLTF. The CDR3 nucleotides read TGTGCCAGCAGCTTAACGGTGCCACGGTCTGGGGCCAACGTCCTGACTTTC.

This chain connects TRBV5-6 to TRBJ1-1; TRBD1 is a possible D gene (6 bases). CDR1 is SGHDT and CDR2 is YYEEEE in the germline V gene. V shed 4 bases and J shed 2 bases, with 12 bases lying between them. There are 14 residues in the CDR3. Here the CDR3 reads CASSPGAINTEAFF. The CDR3, as DNA: TGTGCCAGCAGCCCAGGGGCCATTAACACTGAAGCTTTCTTT.

The V and J genes are TRBV30 and TRBJ1-5; maybe TRBD1 (6 bases). The CDR3 is made up of 15 amino acids. V lost 2 bases, J lost 2 bases, and 13 bases lay in between. The germline CDR1 and CDR2 sequences are GTSNPN and SVGIG (reference sequence). DNA of the CDR3: TGTGCCTGGAGTCTTCCGGGACAACGCAATCAGCCCCAGCATTTT. It is translated as CAWSLPGQRNQPQHF.

This clone was recorded a few times. The sample contains more than one DNA sequence encoding this CDR3. This chain's CDR3 is CATSRDGTGGEKLFF. Written as DNA, the CDR3 is TGTGCCACCAGCAGAGATGGCACGGGGGGAGAAAAACTGTTTTTT. V gene TRBV15 combines with J gene TRBJ1-4, with D maybe TRBD1 (5 bases). Germline CDR1 is LNHNV and CDR2 is YYDKDF (reference sequence). The CDR3 spans 15 residues. Trimming stripped 0 bases from V and 8 bases from J, with 13 bases between.

This chain uses TRBV11-3 with TRBJ2-7; 7 bases are shared with TRBD1. Germline V gives CDR1 SGHNT, CDR2 YENEEA. After removal of 4 bases from V and 1 base from J, the junction contained 1 base not matched to a gene. The CDR3 loop spans 13 amino acids. The CDR3 DNA sequence: TGTGCCAGCAGCTCGGACAGGTCCTACGAGCAGTACTTC. It encodes CASSSDRSYEQYF.

The V gene is TRBV9, the J gene TRBJ1-2; D perhaps matches TRBD1 (6 bases). The V end lost 4 bases, the J end lost 0 bases, and 13 bases lay between the germline ends. CDR1 is SGDLS and CDR2 is YYNGEE in the germline V gene. This CDR3 is built from 15 residues. CDR3: CASSPGTTSNYGYTF. CDR3 nucleotides: TGTGCCAGCAGCCCCGGGACAACCTCTAACTATGGCTACACCTTC.

The J gene is TRBJ1-3, the V gene TRBV6-1; D is possibly TRBD1 (6 bases). This CDR3 has 14 amino acids. V lost 4 bases and J 3 bases, leaving 10 bases between the germline ends. Germline V gene lookup returns CDR1 MNHNS and CDR2 SASEGT. The CDR3 protein is CASSATGRGNTIYF. The CDR3 coding sequence is TGTGCCAGCAGTGCGACAGGACGTGGAAACACCATATATTTT.

A word on this clone: One end of the junction does not line up with germline, which may come from a read error. The rearrangement joins TRBV29-1 to TRBJ1-1; the D gene is possibly TRBD1 (5 bases). The CDR3 spans 13 residues. Germline values: CDR1 SQVTM, CDR2 ANQGSEA. CDR3 in DNA: TGCAGCGGTGAATGGGGGGTGAACACTGAAGCTTTCTTT. Its translation is CSGEWGVNTEAFF.

The chain joins TRBV11-1 to TRBJ2-5; the match to TRBD1 covers 9 bases. CDR1 and CDR2 (germline): SGHAT, FQDESV (reference sequence). This CDR3 spans 14 amino acids. The V segment lost 5 bases and the J segment 5 bases; nucleotides outside the gene matches: 6. The CDR3 DNA reads TGTGCCAGCAGCCCACAGGGGGCGTTGGAGACCCAGTACTTC. This codes for CASSPQGALETQYF.

The J gene is TRBJ1-1, the V gene TRBV5-1, with a possible D match to TRBD1 (5 bases). Trimming removed 0 bases from V and 4 bases from J, with 10 bases in between. The CDR3 sequence is 14 residues long. CDR1 and CDR2 from the germline V gene are SGHRS and YFSETQ. The CDR3 coding sequence is TGCGCCAGCAGCTTGGTTGGGGGGACCACTGAAGCTTTCTTT. Encoded protein: CASSLVGGTTEAFF.

This clone was detected only once. The chain combines TRBV5-1 with TRBJ2-4; D perhaps matches TRBD2 (5 bases). Germline lookup yields CDR1 SGHRS and CDR2 YFSETQ. This CDR3 region has 13 residues. Trimming took off 2 bases at V and 8 bases at J, with 11 bases between the two ends. CDR3 in DNA: TGCGCCAGCAGCTTCCCGGGATCGGACATTCAGTACTTC. Protein sequence: CASSFPGSDIQYF.

The chain joins TRBV4-2 to TRBJ1-6; 8 bases are shared with TRBD1. Germline CDR1 is LGHNA and CDR2 is YNFKEQ. The V and J ends lost 0 bases and 9 bases, in that order; junction bases with no gene match: 7. CDR3 length: 16 residues. The CDR3 loop reads CASSQDTDRVGSPLHF. The CDR3, as DNA: TGTGCCAGCAGCCAAGATACGGACAGGGTGGGTTCACCCCTCCACTTT.

This chain's CDR3 is CAWRRGRLRSGANVLTF. CDR3 nucleotide sequence: TGTGCCTGGAGGCGGGGGCGCCTCAGATCTGGGGCCAACGTCCTGACTTTC. The rearrangement joins TRBV30 to TRBJ2-6, with D tentatively TRBD2 (7 bases). This CDR3 is built from 17 residues. V gave up 3 bases and J gave up 1 base, with 16 bases separating them. Germline CDR1 is GTSNPN and CDR2 is SVGIG (reference sequence).

The V gene is TRBV6-5, the J gene TRBJ1-2; D call uncertain. The germline gives CDR1 MNHEY, CDR2 SVGAGI. Trimming took off 7 bases at V and 8 bases at J, with 17 bases between the two ends. CDR3 length: 13 amino acids. In DNA, the CDR3 is TGTGCCAGCACCCTAACCCCCCACGAGGGCTACACCTTC. Amino acids: CASTLTPHEGYTF.

The chain combines TRBV10-1 with TRBJ1-1; D gene unclear. Trimming took off 4 bases at V and 1 base at J, with 10 bases between the two ends. The CDR3 contains 14 residues. The germline V gene encodes CDR1 WNHNN and CDR2 SYGVQD (reference sequence). The CDR3 sequence: CASSVTAGNTEAFF. DNA of the CDR3: TGCGCCAGCAGTGTTACGGCGGGGAACACTGAAGCTTTCTTT.

This clone was counted between two and nine times. V and J are TRBV20-1 and TRBJ2-5; D uncertain. Trimming shortened V by 3 bases and J by 5 bases, and 7 bases separated the two germline ends. This CDR3 comprises 11 residues. CDR1 is DFQATT and CDR2 is SNEGSKA in the germline V gene (reference sequence). The CDR3 region is CSASVEETQYF. The CDR3 coding sequence is TGCAGTGCTAGCGTCGAGGAGACCCAGTACTTC.

The V and J genes are TRBV6-5 and TRBJ2-2, with no clear D. The V gene's germline CDR1 is MNHEY and CDR2 SVGAGI. The CDR3 spans 13 residues. Trimming left V 1 base short and J 7 bases short, with 7 bases between. The chain's CDR3 is CASSYLAVGELFF. In DNA, the CDR3 is TGTGCCAGCAGTTACTTAGCAGTCGGGGAGCTGTTTTTT.

In its sample, this clone was seen a few times. This chain joins TRBV18 and TRBJ1-3; 8 bases line up with TRBD1. Germline V gene lookup returns CDR1 KGHSH and CDR2 LQKENI. V lost 3 bases to trimming and J lost 1 base; unmatched junction nucleotides: 5. The CDR3 is made up of 16 amino acids. In DNA form, the CDR3 reads TGTGCCAGCTCACCGCAAGACAGGGGATCTGGAAACACCATATATTTT. The encoded protein is CASSPQDRGSGNTIYF.

The chain joins TRBV9 to TRBJ2-7, with 9 bases that match TRBD2. This CDR3 contains 16 residues. With 3 bases clipped from V and 3 bases from J, the junction kept 10 bases outside the gene matches. CDR1 is SGDLS and CDR2 is YYNGEE in the germline V gene. CDR3 DNA sequence: TGTGCCAGCAGCGCCCCCCGGGCTAGCGGGAACTACGAGCAGTACTTC. It translates to CASSAPRASGNYEQYF.

The chain uses TRBV19 and TRBJ2-7; weak D call: TRBD2 (6 bases). Germline assignment: CDR1 LNHDA and CDR2 SQIVND (reference sequence). The CDR3 runs to 13 residues. Trimming left V 7 bases short and J 3 bases short, with 13 bases between. CDR3 DNA: TGTGCCAGTACGGGAGTCCCGATCTACGAGCAGTACTTC. It specifies CASTGVPIYEQYF.

This chain joins TRBV12-5 and TRBJ1-2; perhaps TRBD1 as D (6 bases). The CDR3 contains 13 residues. Trimming pared 2 bases from V and 2 bases from J, leaving 6 bases between. Germline V gives CDR1 LGHNT, CDR2 FRNRAP. CDR3 in DNA: TGTGCTAGTGGTTTGCAGGGGAACTATGGCTACACCTTC. Its protein is CASGLQGNYGYTF.

CDR3 in amino acids: CASSIVTSGGSNEQFF. CDR3 coding DNA: TGTGCCAGTAGTATAGTCACTAGCGGGGGTAGCAATGAGCAGTTCTTC. The genes are TRBV19 and TRBJ2-1, with TRBD2 matching 11 bases. The CDR3 is made up of 16 amino acids. Germline-derived CDR1 and CDR2 are LNHDA and SQIVND (reference sequence). The junction had 5 bases not matched to a gene; V was cut back by 1 base and J by 6 bases.

V usage is TRBV5-1 and J usage is TRBJ1-1, with 9 bases identical to TRBD1. Germline CDR1 reads SGHRS; CDR2 reads YFSETQ. Losses at the gene ends were 1 base for V and 5 bases for J; bases not matched to a gene: 6. CDR3 length: 15 residues. The CDR3 here is CASSLFVQGATEAFF. The CDR3, as DNA: TGCGCCAGCAGCTTGTTCGTACAGGGGGCGACTGAAGCTTTCTTT.

This chain connects TRBV29-1 to TRBJ1-4; 7 nucleotides match TRBD1. The germline gives CDR1 SQVTM, CDR2 ANQGSEA. This CDR3 is 13 amino acids long. V lost 7 bases to trimming and J lost 7 bases; unmatched junction nucleotides: 9. For the CDR3, the DNA is TGCAGCGCCGCCAGGGGGTCGGGTGAAAAACTGTTTTTT. This translates into CSAARGSGEKLFF.

This clone was recorded once. This chain connects TRBV18 to TRBJ2-1; TRBD2 matches at 12 bases. After removal of 2 bases from V and 12 bases from J, the junction contained 5 bases not matched to a gene. Germline CDR1 and CDR2: KGHSH and LQKENI. The CDR3 consists of 14 residues. The CDR3 reads CASSPRQLAGGQFF. CDR3 in DNA: TGTGCCAGCTCACCAAGGCAACTAGCGGGAGGGCAGTTCTTC.

The chain is built from TRBV2 and TRBJ1-5, with 8 bases that match TRBD1. The CDR3 is made up of 15 amino acids. V was clipped by 6 bases and J by 6 bases; unmatched bases: 10. The germline gives CDR1 SNHLY, CDR2 FYNNEI. CDR3 bases: TGTGCCAGCAGGTCGCAGGGGGCTGGGGGTCAGCCCCAGCATTTT. This encodes CASRSQGAGGQPQHF.